A single sample is the source of the 22 T cell receptor beta chains below, sequenced in a study of blood T cell repertoires in COVID-19. Clones were read by immunoSEQ multiplex PCR, and TCRdb kept only the in-frame ones, dropping some. The sample lists 350,000 to 450,000 clones, around 86% seen once, with around 5.1% in the top ten. The source material was PBMCs or T cells enriched from blood (not recorded which). The receptors derive from a woman between 45 and 65 years old who had recovered from COVID-19.

The rearrangement uses TRBV5-1 and TRBJ2-3; 7 nucleotides line up with TRBD2. The CDR3 is 15 residues long. The ends lost 4 bases at V and 2 bases at J; junction bases unmatched: 7. Germline V lookup: CDR1 SGHRS, CDR2 YFSETQ. This chain's CDR3 is CASSKSGTITDTQYF. CDR3 bases: TGCGCCAGCAGCAAAAGCGGGACGATCACAGATACGCAGTATTTT.

The chain couples TRBV7-8 to TRBJ2-7; D ambiguous. Trimming took off 2 bases at V and 5 bases at J, with 7 bases between the two ends. The germline CDR1 and CDR2 sequences are SGHVS and FQNEAQ. This CDR3 is built from 12 residues. The CDR3 DNA reads TGTGCCAGCAGCTTAAACGCGAACGAGCAGTACTTC. This gives the protein CASSLNANEQYF.

V and J are TRBV7-2 and TRBJ2-1, with a possible D match to TRBD2 (5 bases). The CDR3 totals 15 residues. Trimming shortened V by 4 bases and J by 5 bases, and 15 bases separated the two germline ends. Germline V gives CDR1 SGHTA, CDR2 FQGNSA. Here the CDR3 reads CASSWPGRGNNEQFF. The CDR3 DNA sequence: TGTGCCAGCAGCTGGCCCGGCCGAGGGAACAATGAGCAGTTCTTC.

The chain couples TRBV12-3 or TRBV12-4 to TRBJ2-5, with D possibly being TRBD2 (5 bases). V lost 2 bases and J 14 bases, leaving 18 bases between the germline ends. The CDR3 contains 13 residues. CDR3 in amino acids: CASSLNRLPSPYF. CDR3 sequence (DNA): TGTGCCAGCAGTTTAAATCGACTACCTTCCCCCTACTTC.

V usage is TRBV5-6 and J usage is TRBJ1-2, with 8 bases aligning to TRBD1. The ends lost 4 bases at V and 2 bases at J; junction bases unmatched: 10. This CDR3 comprises 16 residues. CDR1 and CDR2 (germline): SGHDT, YYEEEE. The CDR3 DNA reads as TGTGCCAGCAGCCAAGCCAACAGGGGGACCAACTATGGCTACACCTTC. It yields the protein CASSQANRGTNYGYTF.

This sequence joins TRBV9 and TRBJ1-5, with TRBD1 matching 8 bases. The germline V gene encodes CDR1 SGDLS and CDR2 YYNGEE. V lost 3 bases to trimming and J lost 0 bases; unmatched junction nucleotides: 8. The CDR3 is 17 residues long. The CDR3 sequence is CASSATPTGDSNQPQHF. The CDR3 DNA follows: TGTGCCAGCAGCGCAACACCGACAGGGGATAGCAATCAGCCCCAGCATTTT.

Points on this clone: Other DNA sequences in this sample translate to the same CDR3. This CDR3 reads CASSQVGGTEAFF. The CDR3 DNA is TGTGCCAGCAGCCAAGTAGGAGGCACTGAAGCTTTCTTT. The rearrangement joins TRBV3-1 (or the pseudogene TRBV3-2) to TRBJ1-1; D is unclear. V was clipped by 1 base and J by 4 bases, with 7 bases between them. CDR1 LGHDT and CDR2 YNNKEL come from the germline V gene (reference sequence). The CDR3 covers 13 residues.

For this clone: Relative to the germline gene, one junction end is altered; a read error may explain this. The chain is built from TRBV7-2 and TRBJ2-1; TRBD2 agrees at 12 bases. The CDR3 runs to 19 residues. Germline CDR1 SGHTA, CDR2 FQGNSA. The CDR3 here is CAGSLETSGRYGLRNEQFF. Written as DNA, the CDR3 is TGTGCCGGCAGCTTAGAAACTAGCGGGAGGTACGGCCTTAGGAATGAGCAGTTCTTC.

The chain employs TRBV5-1 and TRBJ1-1; D remains ambiguous. V dropped 4 bases and J dropped 1 base, with 11 bases sitting between them. The CDR3 extends over 14 amino acids. Germline V CDR1 and CDR2: SGHRS, YFSETQ. CDR3 nucleotides: TGCGCCAGCAGCCTCGGGAGGACGAACACTGAAGCTTTCTTT. Protein sequence: CASSLGRTNTEAFF.

This clone was detected once. V usage is TRBV25-1 and J usage is TRBJ1-2; no reliable D call. Germline loops: CDR1 MGHDK, CDR2 SYGVNS. Trimming removed 6 bases at V and 8 bases at J, with 13 bases between. The CDR3 sequence is 12 residues long. In nucleotides, the CDR3 is TGTGCCAGCAGCGAGGCCCGGTGGGGCTACACCTTC. Residues: CASSEARWGYTF.

The V and J genes are TRBV19 and TRBJ1-2; maybe TRBD1 (5 bases). Looked up from germline, CDR1 is LNHDA and CDR2 is SQIVND (reference sequence). The germline V and J ends were trimmed by 4 bases and 5 bases, with 17 bases remaining between them. This CDR3 region has 15 residues. CDR3 DNA: TGTGCCAGTAGTACTTCCTTAAGGGGCGCTTATGGCTACACCTTC. Amino acids: CASSTSLRGAYGYTF.

The V gene is TRBV11-2, the J gene TRBJ2-1; a possible D gene is TRBD2 (5 bases). This CDR3 region has 14 residues. Germline loops: CDR1 SGHAT, CDR2 FQNNGV. Trimming took 5 bases from V and 5 from J, leaving 13 bases between them. The CDR3 nucleotides are TGTGCCAGCAGCCCTCGACTAACCGACAATGAGCAGTTCTTC. It encodes CASSPRLTDNEQFF. The entire variable domain, with the rest obtained from reference TRBV11-2 and TRBJ2-1, is as follows: EAGVAQSPRYKIIEKRQSVAFWCNPISGHATLYWYQQILGQGPKLLIQFQNNGVVDDSQLPKDRFSAERLKGVDSTLKIQPAKLEDSAVYLCASSPRLTDNEQFFGPGTRLTVL.

V is TRBV6-2 or TRBV6-3 and J is TRBJ1-5, with TRBD1 matching over 8 bases. The trim removed 6 bases at V and 4 bases at J, leaving 11 bases unmatched. Germline V gene data show CDR1 as MNHEY and CDR2 as SVGEGT. There are 16 residues in the CDR3. The CDR3 sequence: CASSPPGQVINQPQHF. The CDR3 DNA reads as TGTGCCAGCAGCCCCCCGGGACAGGTGATTAATCAGCCCCAGCATTTT.

This clone has a handful of counts. This rearrangement joins TRBV28 to TRBJ1-4; TRBD1 might be the D (5 bases). CDR3 length: 14 amino acids. Per germline, CDR1 MDHEN and CDR2 SYDVKM. Trimming took off 6 bases at V and 3 bases at J, with 11 bases between the two ends. The CDR3 DNA reads as TGTGCCAGCAGCCGCGGACAATCTAATGAAAAACTGTTTTTT. This translates into CASSRGQSNEKLFF. Using reference TRBV28 and TRBJ1-4 for the parts outside the CDR3, the full variable domain is DVKVTQSSRYLVKRTGEKVFLECVQDMDHENMFWYRQDPGLGLRLIYFSYDVKMKEKGDIPEGYSVSREKKERFSLILESASTNQTSMYLCASSRGQSNEKLFFGSGTQLSVL.

The chain links TRBV2 to TRBJ1-4; D is unclear. CDR1 and CDR2 (germline): SNHLY, FYNNEI. The CDR3 is made up of 14 amino acids. Trimming shortened V by 3 bases and J by 8 bases, and 13 bases separated the two germline ends. DNA for the CDR3: TGTGCCAGCAGTGATGAGGGTTGGTCGGAAAAACTGTTTTTT. Amino acids: CASSDEGWSEKLFF.

This chain uses TRBV19 with TRBJ2-2; unclear D gene. The germline V and J ends were trimmed by 6 bases and 6 bases, with 11 bases remaining between them. The CDR3 contains 13 residues. Germline CDR1 reads LNHDA; CDR2 reads SQIVND (reference sequence). The CDR3 bases are TGTGCCAGTAGCGAAATAGTTCCCGGGGAGCTGTTTTTT. Protein: CASSEIVPGELFF.

The rearrangement uses TRBV6-2 or TRBV6-3 and TRBJ1-1, with a tentative D call TRBD1 (6 bases). This CDR3 is built from 14 residues. V shed 2 bases and J shed 0 bases, with 7 bases lying between them. Germline values: CDR1 MNHEY, CDR2 SVGEGT. CDR3 sequence (DNA): TGTGCCAGCAGTTACAGGGGGATGAACACTGAAGCTTTCTTT. It specifies CASSYRGMNTEAFF.

The CDR3 region is CASSASGKVTDTQYF. The CDR3 DNA follows: TGTGCCAGCAGTGCTAGCGGGAAAGTCACAGATACGCAGTATTTT. The chain is built from TRBV2 and TRBJ2-3; 9 nucleotides line up with TRBD2. Per germline, CDR1 SNHLY and CDR2 FYNNEI. CDR3 length: 15 residues. The V gene end was trimmed by 4 bases and the J gene end by 2 bases; junction bases not matched to a gene: 4.

This clone was observed a few times. V and J are TRBV4-3 and TRBJ1-4, with TRBD1 as a possible D gene (5 bases). V lost 0 bases and J lost 8, with 16 bases in between. The length of the CDR3 is 16 residues. From germline, CDR1 is LGHNA and CDR2 YSLEER. The CDR3 region has the DNA TGCGCCAGCAGCCAAGAACAGGTGCATTTTCCAGAAAAACTGTTTTTT. It encodes CASSQEQVHFPEKLFF.

J is TRBJ2-1 and V is TRBV3-1 (or the pseudogene TRBV3-2); TRBD2 agrees at 10 bases. The V segment lost 4 bases and the J segment 2 bases; nucleotides outside the gene matches: 11. The CDR3 covers 18 residues. Per the germline V gene, CDR1 is LGHDT and CDR2 is YNNKEL (reference sequence). CDR3 sequence (DNA): TGTGCCAGCAGCCCCTATGCTAGCGGGGGCGACCCCTACAATGAGCAGTTCTTC. Translation gives CASSPYASGGDPYNEQFF.

This sequence joins TRBV7-3 and TRBJ2-3, with TRBD2 matching 8 bases. V lost 2 bases and J lost 2; bases outside the gene matches: 3. The CDR3 runs 15 residues. Germline CDR1 SGHTA, CDR2 FQGTGA. Here the CDR3 reads CASSLSAGATDTQYF. CDR3 bases: TGTGCCAGCAGCTTATCAGCGGGGGCCACAGATACGCAGTATTTT.

This clone was detected a few times. V usage is TRBV4-2 and J usage is TRBJ2-6; no clear D gene. Trimming removed 0 bases from V and 2 bases from J, with 17 bases in between. The CDR3 consists of 19 residues. Germline V gives CDR1 LGHNA, CDR2 YNFKEQ. The CDR3, as DNA: TGTGCCAGCAGCCAAGATCTCCCCTTACCTAGGACTGGGGCCAACGTCCTGACTTTC. It codes for CASSQDLPLPRTGANVLTF.